These T cell receptor beta chains were read from a single sample in a study of T-cell reconstitution after alpha-beta-depleted transplantation in children. TCRdb re-analysed the PCR reads in MiXCR, keeping a single row per CDR3 protein. In the table there are some 240,000 distinct CDR3 sequences, over 9.5% of which are singletons. Sequencing was performed on PBMCs from the stem cell graft donor, taken from the stem cell graft. These receptors were obtained from a human donor who donated a stem cell graft to a child with SCID. Each CDR3 is given with its conserved first and last residue. A D gene is named only where the DNA matches it firmly. A row's size may be missing; if present it is once, few, many or a size class.

v_call	d_call	j_call	clone_size	cdr3_nt	cdr3_aa
TRBV20-1	TRBD2	TRBJ2-1	many	TGCAGTGTTCTGACTAGCGGGGACGTCGGTGAGCAGTTCTTC	CSVLTSGDVGEQFF
TRBV6-5	-	TRBJ2-3	many	TGTGCCAGCAGTTACTCGAATCGGGGGCCGAGCACAGATACGCAGTATTTT	CASSYSNRGPSTDTQYF
TRBV27	-	TRBJ1-2	many	TGTGCCAGCAGTCGGGACACCGTAAACTATGGCTACACCTTC	CASSRDTVNYGYTF
TRBV20-1	-	TRBJ1-5	few	TGCAGTGCTAGAGATGAGTCCATGAGGGGGTCGAGCAATCAGCCCCAGCATTTT	CSARDESMRGSSNQPQHF
TRBV6-1	-	TRBJ1-6	many	TGTGCCAGCAGTCAACAGGTTTTGGTTAATTCACCCCTCCACTTT	CASSQQVLVNSPLHF
TRBV19	TRBD1	TRBJ2-5	many	TGTGCCAGTAGTCTCTCAGGGGGCGTGGAGACCCAGTACTTC	CASSLSGGVETQYF
TRBV10-3	-	TRBJ1-1	many	TGTGCCATCACTTTGGGACAGAACACTGAAGCTTTCTTT	CAITLGQNTEAFF
TRBV5-1	TRBD2	TRBJ2-3	many	TGCGCCAGCAGCTGGACTAGCCCAGATACGCAGTATTTT	CASSWTSPDTQYF
TRBV5-1	-	TRBJ2-7	many	TGCGCCAGCAGCTACACCGAAAGAGAGCAGTACTTC	CASSYTEREQYF
TRBV2	TRBD2	TRBJ2-1	-	TGTGCCAGCACCGGAACTAGCGGGGCTTACAATGAGCAGTTCTTC	CASTGTSGAYNEQFF
TRBV7-2	TRBD1	TRBJ2-7	many	TGTGCCAGCAGCTCGACAGGGCGGTACGAGCAGTACTTC	CASSSTGRYEQYF
TRBV7-9	TRBD2	TRBJ2-3	many	TGTGCCAGCAGCCCCAGTACGAGCGGGGGTAGCACAGATACGCAGTATTTT	CASSPSTSGGSTDTQYF
TRBV7-6	-	TRBJ1-1	many	-	CASSLVGEGTGIRF
TRBV5-1	TRBD1	TRBJ2-1	many	TGCGCCAGCAGCCGGGACAGCCCTTACAATGAGCAGTTCTTC	CASSRDSPYNEQFF
TRBV6-5	-	TRBJ2-3	few	TGTGCCAGCAGTTACTCTTGGGCCAGAAGCACAGATACGCAGTATTTT	CASSYSWARSTDTQYF
TRBV7-8	-	TRBJ1-3	many	TGTGCCAGCAGCTTAGTCGCCGCGGCCCTGGGAGGAAACACCATATATTTT	CASSLVAAALGGNTIYF
TRBV7-8	-	TRBJ1-5	many	TGTGCCAGCAGCTTAGCGCGGACCACCAGCAATCAGCCCCAGCATTTT	CASSLARTTSNQPQHF
TRBV11-2	-	TRBJ1-2	-	TGTGCCAGCAGCTGGACGACGGATACTAACTATGGCTACACCTTC	CASSWTTDTNYGYTF
TRBV10-2	-	TRBJ2-3	many	TGCGCCAGCAGTGAGTCGGGGGGACTTCCCACAGATACGCAGTATTTT	CASSESGGLPTDTQYF
TRBV20-1	-	TRBJ2-5	many	TGCAGTGCTAGAGATACAGGGAAAGAGACCCAGTACTTC	CSARDTGKETQYF
TRBV6-5	-	TRBJ2-7	many	TGTGCCAGCAGTTACGGAGGCCAGACAACCTACGAGCAGTACTTC	CASSYGGQTTYEQYF
TRBV20-1	TRBD2	TRBJ2-7	many	TGCAGTGCTGGTAGCGGGGGGCTCATTTTCCACTTC	CSAGSGGLIFHF
TRBV25-1	TRBD1	TRBJ2-1	many	TGTGCCTCGACAGGGTTCTACAATGAGCAGTTCTTC	CASTGFYNEQFF
TRBV10-3	-	TRBJ2-7	many	TGTGCCATCAGTGAGGCGGACGTCTCCTACGAGCAGTACTTC	CAISEADVSYEQYF
TRBV2	-	TRBJ1-5	few	TGTGCCAGCAGTGAAGTAGGTCCAGAAAGGGATCAGCCCCAGCATTTT	CASSEVGPERDQPQHF
TRBV20-1	-	TRBJ2-3	many	TGCAGTGCCGCAGCCACTACAGATACGCAGTATTTT	CSAAATTDTQYF
TRBV20-1	-	TRBJ2-5	many	TGCAGTGTCAGGGTGGGGGGGCCCCAAGAGACCCAGTACTTC	CSVRVGGPQETQYF
TRBV4-2	-	TRBJ2-5	few	TGTGCCAGCAGCCCGGGCCTCCCCCTCGAGACCCAGTACTTC	CASSPGLPLETQYF
TRBV7-2	TRBD1	TRBJ2-2	many	TGTGCCAGCAACCAACCGGACAGGGGGACCGGGGAGCTGTTTTTT	CASNQPDRGTGELFF
TRBV6-5	-	TRBJ2-7	many	TGTGCCAGCAGTTGGCATGACAGAGCCTACGAGCAGTACTTC	CASSWHDRAYEQYF
TRBV27	-	TRBJ2-7	many	TGTGCCAGCAGTTGGGGGGGGGCCTCCTCCTACGAGCAGTACTTC	CASSWGGASSYEQYF
TRBV20-1	TRBD2	TRBJ2-1	many	TGCAGTGCTAGAGATTTTAGAGGGCTAGCGGGGTACAATGAGCAGTTCTTC	CSARDFRGLAGYNEQFF
TRBV7-2	TRBD2	TRBJ2-1	many	TGTGCCAGCAGCCCGTACGGGGGGGCCCACAATGAGCAGTTCTTC	CASSPYGGAHNEQFF
TRBV18	-	TRBJ1-1	many	TGTGCCAGCTCAGCGGGGGACTATGGGGCTGAAGCTTTCTTT	CASSAGDYGAEAFF
TRBV5-5	-	TRBJ2-1	many	TGTGCCAGCAGCCCTGGGGGGACCCTCTCCTACAATGAGCAGTTCTTC	CASSPGGTLSYNEQFF
TRBV13	-	TRBJ2-3	many	TGTGCCAGCAGCTTAACAGTCACAGATACGCAGTATTTT	CASSLTVTDTQYF
TRBV10-2	TRBD2	TRBJ2-3	many	TGCGCCAGCAGGAGGACTAGCGGGGGGGCCCCAGATACGCAGTATTTT	CASRRTSGGAPDTQYF
TRBV2	-	TRBJ1-1	many	TGTGCCAGCAGTGAAACCCCGGGAGCCAGAGCTTTCTTT	CASSETPGARAFF
TRBV5-1	-	TRBJ2-1	many	TGCGCCAGCAGCCCGGGACAAAGCTCCTACAATGAGCAGTTCTTC	CASSPGQSSYNEQFF
TRBV10-3	-	TRBJ2-2	many	TGTGCCATCAGTGAGTCGAGAGCAGGGATCGGGGAGCTGTTTTTT	CAISESRAGIGELFF
TRBV19	-	TRBJ1-2	many	TGTGCCAGTAGTAACCCGGGACCCGGGCGTGTATTTGGCGGCTACACCTTC	CASSNPGPGRVFGGYTF
TRBV29-1	TRBD1	TRBJ2-2	many	TGCAGCGTTGCCGACCGGGACAGGGGCCCCCGGGAGCTGTTTTTT	CSVADRDRGPRELFF
TRBV4-2	-	TRBJ2-1	many	TGTGCCAGCAGCCAAGAAGAGGGCCAGGGGTTCGGTGAGCAGTTCTTC	CASSQEEGQGFGEQFF
TRBV12-3/TRBV12-4	TRBD1	TRBJ1-5	many	TGTGCCAGCAGTTTAGGACGCGGGGGACAGAGCAATCAGCCCCAGCATTTT	CASSLGRGGQSNQPQHF
TRBV4-2	-	TRBJ2-6	many	TGTGCCAGCAGCCAAGGACAGAGCTCTGGGGCCAACGTCCTGACTTTC	CASSQGQSSGANVLTF
TRBV9	TRBD1	TRBJ1-1	many	TGTGCCAGCAGCCCCGGGACAGGGGAGACTGAAGCTTTCTTT	CASSPGTGETEAFF
TRBV20-1	-	TRBJ2-3	many	TGCAGTGCTCGAAAAGGTGGCACAGATACGCAGTATTTT	CSARKGGTDTQYF
TRBV6-5	TRBD1	TRBJ1-1	many	TGTGCCAGCAGTCCCGGGACAGGGATCACTGAAGCTTTCTTT	CASSPGTGITEAFF
TRBV20-1	TRBD2	TRBJ2-5	many	TGCAGTGGGGTTGGACTAGCGGGGGCGCAAGAGACCCAGTACTTC	CSGVGLAGAQETQYF
TRBV3-1	-	TRBJ1-1	many	TGTGCCAGCAGCCGGGACTGGACGGCCTTTGAAGCTTTCTTT	CASSRDWTAFEAFF
TRBV12-3/TRBV12-4	TRBD1	TRBJ1-3	many	TGTGCCAGCAGGGGTAATCCGGGACAGGGCTCTGGAAACACCATATATTTT	CASRGNPGQGSGNTIYF
TRBV28	TRBD1	TRBJ1-2	many	TGTGCCATCTCTAGGGGGACAGGGCGTTGCACCTTC	CAISRGTGRCTF
TRBV18	TRBD1	TRBJ2-6	few	TGTGCCAGCTCACCGGGACAGGGCTTCTCTGGGGCCAACGTCCTGACTTTC	CASSPGQGFSGANVLTF
TRBV12-3/TRBV12-4	TRBD1	TRBJ1-5	many	TGTGCCAGCAGCCCGACAGGGCTATCCTCGGGGCCCCAGCATTTT	CASSPTGLSSGPQHF
TRBV7-8	-	TRBJ2-1	few	TGTGCCAGCAGCTTAGATGCGGGGACAACCTACAATGAGCAGTTCTTC	CASSLDAGTTYNEQFF